This T cell receptor (beta chain) was identified during a study of T-cell memory formation after mild COVID-19. Study at large: TCR clusters showed largely donor specificity.

TCRdb reprocessed the 5' RACE reads with MiXCR, giving one entry per CDR3 protein. Of fewer than 300,000 distinct CDR3 sequences listed, roughly a sixth are singletons. With 5 bases clipped from V and 3 bases from J, the junction kept 5 bases outside the gene matches. CDR3 length: 15 residues. This clonotype was picked up many times. This clonotype was obtained from a man aged 18 to 29 who had mild COVID-19 (a few samples of this study predate the infection). Cell type and time point are not known. Sequencing was carried out using PBMCs or a T cell subset sorted from them (not recorded which). The rearrangement links TRBV12-3 or TRBV12-4 to TRBJ2-2, with TRBD1 matching 8 bases. CDR3 DNA sequence: TGTGCCAGCAGTCCGGGACAGGTTTACACCGGGGAGCTGTTTTTT. Translated, it gives CASSPGQVYTGELFF.